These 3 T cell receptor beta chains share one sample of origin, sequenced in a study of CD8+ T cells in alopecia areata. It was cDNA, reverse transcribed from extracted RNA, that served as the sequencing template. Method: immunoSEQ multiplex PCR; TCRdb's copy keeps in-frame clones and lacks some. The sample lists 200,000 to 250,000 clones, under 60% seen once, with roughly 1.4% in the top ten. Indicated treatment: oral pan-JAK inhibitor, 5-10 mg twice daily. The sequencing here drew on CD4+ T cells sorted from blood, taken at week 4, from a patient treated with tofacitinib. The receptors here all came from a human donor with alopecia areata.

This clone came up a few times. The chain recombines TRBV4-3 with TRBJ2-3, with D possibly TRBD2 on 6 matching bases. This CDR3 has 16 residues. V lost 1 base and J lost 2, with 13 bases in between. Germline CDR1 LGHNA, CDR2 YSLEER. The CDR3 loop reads CASSQGAGPTTDTQYF. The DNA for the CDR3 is TGCGCCAGCAGCCAAGGTGCGGGGCCAACCACAGATACGCAGTATTTT.

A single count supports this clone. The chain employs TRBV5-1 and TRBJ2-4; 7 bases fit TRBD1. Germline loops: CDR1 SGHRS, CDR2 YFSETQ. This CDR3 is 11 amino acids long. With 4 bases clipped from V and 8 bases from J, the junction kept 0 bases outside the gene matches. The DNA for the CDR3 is TGCGCCAGCAGCACAGGGGACATTCAGTACTTC. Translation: CASSTGDIQYF.

CDR3 nucleotides: TGTGCCAGCAGCCCGACATTGACCTACGAGCAGTACTTC. Its translation is CASSPTLTYEQYF. The chain carries TRBV5-4 and TRBJ2-7; D gene uncertain. The CDR3 totals 13 residues. Germline CDR1 and CDR2: SGHNT and YYREEE (reference sequence). Trimming left V 4 bases short and J 2 bases short, with 10 bases between.